This T cell receptor (beta chain) was recorded in a study of cytomegalovirus exposure and HLA in healthy donors. From germline, CDR1 is SGHTA and CDR2 FQGNSA. V shed 5 bases and J 7 bases; nucleotides not matched to a gene: 10. This CDR3 has 15 residues. Primers: 60 Vbeta forward and 13 Jbeta reverse. Libraries were prepared by immunoSEQ multiplex PCR; TCRdb keeps only in-frame clonotypes and omits some of them. The sample consists of about 100,000 clones, around 76% of them appearing once. The TCR originated in a man aged 40-49 years in good health and CMV-seropositive. The V and J genes are TRBV7-2 and TRBJ2-1; 8 bases are shared with TRBD1. Sequenced input: PBMCs. CDR3 amino acids: CASSGGTGSWNEQFF. The CDR3 nucleotides are TGTGCCAGCAGCGGCGGGACAGGCAGTTGGAATGAGCAGTTCTTC.